This is a list of T cell receptor beta chains from one sample in a study of patients and donors after allogeneic stem cell transplantation. MiXCR, applied by TCRdb to the RT-PCR reads, yields one record per CDR3 protein. The sample includes 920,000 or so distinct CDR3 sequences, under 20% of them seen just once. Sequencing input: blood, either unsorted or a sorted T cell fraction (not recorded which). The receptors originated from a human donor who was either an allogeneic HSCT recipient or a stem cell or donor lymphocyte infusion donor (not recorded which). It is not recorded whose cells these are; they may come from a transplant donor. Both conserved end residues are part of each CDR3. The D gene is left open where the match is weak. Some rows have no size entry. The others give once, few or many, or a class for an expanded clone.

j_call: TRBJ2-1; clone_size: -; d_call: TRBD2; v_call: TRBV4-3; cdr3_nt: TGCGCCAGCAGCCAGGTACCGGGACTAGCGGGGCTTAGCTCCTACAATGAGCAGTTCTTC; cdr3_aa: CASSQVPGLAGLSSYNEQFF
j_call: TRBJ1-2; clone_size: -; d_call: -; v_call: TRBV7-2; cdr3_nt: TGTGCCAGCACCGGGGACCACTCGTGGGGCTACACCTTC; cdr3_aa: CASTGDHSWGYTF
j_call: TRBJ2-3; clone_size: -; d_call: TRBD2; v_call: TRBV30; cdr3_nt: TGTGCCTGGAGTGTCGGGACTAGCGGGGTAGGGGGCACAGATACGCAGTATTTT; cdr3_aa: CAWSVGTSGVGGTDTQYF
j_call: TRBJ2-7; clone_size: few; d_call: TRBD1; v_call: TRBV7-9; cdr3_nt: TGTGCCAGCAGCCCCCTAAGACAGGGCCACGAGCAGTACTTC; cdr3_aa: CASSPLRQGHEQYF
j_call: TRBJ1-2; clone_size: few; d_call: -; v_call: TRBV14; cdr3_nt: TGTGCCAGCAGCCAAGTTCCAGGGGCTAACTATGGCTACACCTTC; cdr3_aa: CASSQVPGANYGYTF
j_call: TRBJ1-2; clone_size: few; d_call: -; v_call: TRBV5-1; cdr3_nt: TGCGCCAGCAGCTTGGCCGTTTGGGGTTTCTATGGCTACACCTTC; cdr3_aa: CASSLAVWGFYGYTF
j_call: TRBJ2-1; clone_size: many; d_call: TRBD2; v_call: TRBV27; cdr3_nt: TGTGCCAGCAGTTATCGCGGGAGGGACTACAATGAGCAGTTCTTC; cdr3_aa: CASSYRGRDYNEQFF
j_call: TRBJ2-7; clone_size: -; d_call: TRBD2; v_call: TRBV4-2; cdr3_nt: TGTGCCAGCAGTTTCCTTCCCGGGACTAGCGCTTTCTACGAGCAGTACTTC; cdr3_aa: CASSFLPGTSAFYEQYF
j_call: TRBJ2-7; clone_size: few; d_call: -; v_call: TRBV11-1; cdr3_nt: TGTGCCAGCAGCTTAGCGGCCCCGTTTGACTACGAGCAGTACTTC; cdr3_aa: CASSLAAPFDYEQYF
j_call: TRBJ2-5; clone_size: -; d_call: -; v_call: TRBV20-1; cdr3_nt: TGCAGTGCTAGAGAGGGCGTCAGAGAGACCCAGTACTTC; cdr3_aa: CSAREGVRETQYF
j_call: TRBJ1-1; clone_size: -; d_call: -; v_call: TRBV7-2; cdr3_nt: TGTGCCAGCAGCTTTTGGGGGCGAATTACTGAAGCTTTCTTT; cdr3_aa: CASSFWGRITEAFF
j_call: TRBJ2-2; clone_size: many; d_call: TRBD2; v_call: TRBV12-3/TRBV12-4; cdr3_nt: TGTGCCAGCACCCGACTAGCGGGTAACACCGGGGAGCTGTTTTTT; cdr3_aa: CASTRLAGNTGELFF
j_call: TRBJ1-6; clone_size: few; d_call: -; v_call: TRBV20-1; cdr3_nt: TGCAGTGCTAGAGATCCGACGGGGTCACCCCTCCACTTT; cdr3_aa: CSARDPTGSPLHF
j_call: TRBJ1-1; clone_size: -; d_call: -; v_call: TRBV5-1; cdr3_nt: TGCGCCAGCAGCTTGGAGGCAGGGACCACTGAAGCTTTCTTT; cdr3_aa: CASSLEAGTTEAFF
j_call: TRBJ1-1; clone_size: -; d_call: TRBD1; v_call: TRBV27; cdr3_nt: TGTGCCAGCAGTTTGGACAGGGGACTTAGCACTGAAGCTTTCTTT; cdr3_aa: CASSLDRGLSTEAFF
j_call: TRBJ2-5; clone_size: -; d_call: TRBD2; v_call: TRBV20-1; cdr3_nt: TGCAGTGCTACCCTCCGAGGGGCAGCGGGAGGGCCGGGAGAGACCCAGTACTTC; cdr3_aa: CSATLRGAAGGPGETQYF
j_call: TRBJ2-3; clone_size: many; d_call: TRBD2; v_call: TRBV12-3/TRBV12-4; cdr3_nt: TGTGCCAGCAACAGAGGCGGGGGGGCAACAGATACGCAGTATTTT; cdr3_aa: CASNRGGGATDTQYF
j_call: TRBJ2-3; clone_size: -; d_call: TRBD2; v_call: TRBV29-1; cdr3_nt: TGCAGCGTTGATGGCGCTAGCGGGAGCACAGATACGCAGTATTTT; cdr3_aa: CSVDGASGSTDTQYF
j_call: TRBJ2-7; clone_size: -; d_call: TRBD1; v_call: TRBV20-1; cdr3_nt: TGCAGTGTTAAGAGACAGGGGACCTACGAGCAGTACTTC; cdr3_aa: CSVKRQGTYEQYF
j_call: TRBJ2-7; clone_size: few; d_call: TRBD1; v_call: TRBV4-2; cdr3_nt: TGTGCCAGCAGCCAACCGACAGGGGGGAGCTCCTACGAGCAGTACTTC; cdr3_aa: CASSQPTGGSSYEQYF
j_call: TRBJ1-1; clone_size: few; d_call: -; v_call: TRBV4-2; cdr3_nt: TGTGCCAGCAGCCCAAGCAAAGGACAACCGAACACTGAAGCTTTCTTT; cdr3_aa: CASSPSKGQPNTEAFF
j_call: TRBJ2-7; clone_size: -; d_call: TRBD2; v_call: TRBV5-1; cdr3_nt: TGCGCCAGCAGCTCGGTAGCGGGATCGTACGAGCAGTACTTC; cdr3_aa: CASSSVAGSYEQYF
j_call: TRBJ2-1; clone_size: -; d_call: TRBD2; v_call: TRBV20-1; cdr3_nt: TGCAGTGCTAGCCTAGCGGGAGGGGTCAATGAGCAGTTCTTC; cdr3_aa: CSASLAGGVNEQFF
j_call: TRBJ1-6; clone_size: -; d_call: -; v_call: TRBV5-1; cdr3_nt: TGCGCCAGCACCCTGAGGGGTACAAGCCTTAATTCACCCCTCCACTTT; cdr3_aa: CASTLRGTSLNSPLHF
j_call: TRBJ2-1; clone_size: many; d_call: TRBD2; v_call: TRBV29-1; cdr3_nt: TGCAGCGTTGTAAGGACTAGCGGGAGTGAGCAGTTCTTC; cdr3_aa: CSVVRTSGSEQFF
j_call: TRBJ1-1; clone_size: -; d_call: -; v_call: TRBV15; cdr3_nt: TGTGCCACCAGCAGAGATATGGAGGTGAACACTGAAGCTTTCTTT; cdr3_aa: CATSRDMEVNTEAFF
j_call: TRBJ1-2; clone_size: few; d_call: -; v_call: TRBV12-3/TRBV12-4; cdr3_nt: TGTGCCAGCAGTCCAACGTGGGGGGGGGCCAGGATTTATGGCTACACCTTC; cdr3_aa: CASSPTWGGARIYGYTF
j_call: TRBJ1-2; clone_size: many; d_call: -; v_call: TRBV12-3/TRBV12-4; cdr3_nt: TGTGCCAGCTCGTTCCGCGGTATATCTGGCTACACCTTC; cdr3_aa: CASSFRGISGYTF
j_call: TRBJ1-2; clone_size: -; d_call: TRBD1; v_call: TRBV7-3; cdr3_nt: TGTGCCAGCAGCTTATTTCAGGGGGAGGGCTACACCTTC; cdr3_aa: CASSLFQGEGYTF
j_call: TRBJ2-1; clone_size: few; d_call: TRBD1; v_call: TRBV7-8; cdr3_nt: TGTGCCAGCAGCCCTAGGCGGACAGGGCTAAATGAGCAGTTCTTC; cdr3_aa: CASSPRRTGLNEQFF
j_call: TRBJ1-4; clone_size: few; d_call: -; v_call: TRBV5-1; cdr3_nt: TGCGCCAGCAGCTCGGGAAGGAGGACGGCAAATGAAAAACTGTTTTTT; cdr3_aa: CASSSGRRTANEKLFF
j_call: TRBJ1-2; clone_size: many; d_call: -; v_call: TRBV10-3; cdr3_nt: TGTGCCATCAGTGAAGGGGCCGCGCTTAACTATGGCTACACCTTC; cdr3_aa: CAISEGAALNYGYTF
j_call: TRBJ1-1; clone_size: -; d_call: TRBD1; v_call: TRBV2; cdr3_nt: TGTGCCAGCAGTCGTCAGGGACAGGGTGTTGAAGCTTTCTTT; cdr3_aa: CASSRQGQGVEAFF
j_call: TRBJ2-4; clone_size: many; d_call: -; v_call: TRBV29-1; cdr3_nt: TGCAGCGTTGAGCCAGCCCTAGCCAAAAACATTCAGTACTTC; cdr3_aa: CSVEPALAKNIQYF
j_call: TRBJ2-1; clone_size: -; d_call: TRBD1; v_call: TRBV4-2; cdr3_nt: TGTGCCAGCAGGCAACTTATAACCGGGACAGGGGAGTTCTTC; cdr3_aa: CASRQLITGTGEFF
j_call: TRBJ2-3; clone_size: few; d_call: -; v_call: TRBV10-3; cdr3_nt: TGTGCCATCAGTGAGTCGGTCGGCGGAAGCACAGATACGCAGTATTTT; cdr3_aa: CAISESVGGSTDTQYF
j_call: TRBJ2-3; clone_size: many; d_call: TRBD1; v_call: TRBV3-1; cdr3_nt: TGTGCCAGCAGCCAACATACAGGGGTCGCCACAGATACGCAGTATTTT; cdr3_aa: CASSQHTGVATDTQYF
j_call: TRBJ1-1; clone_size: -; d_call: -; v_call: TRBV20-1; cdr3_nt: TGCAGTGCAACGACAGGCGCGAACACTGAAGCTTTCTTT; cdr3_aa: CSATTGANTEAFF
j_call: TRBJ1-4; clone_size: few; d_call: -; v_call: TRBV29-1; cdr3_nt: TGCAGCGTCCGAACTGGACAGTTAAAAAATGAAAAACTGTTTTTT; cdr3_aa: CSVRTGQLKNEKLFF
j_call: TRBJ1-3; clone_size: few; d_call: -; v_call: TRBV7-8; cdr3_nt: TGTGCCAGCAGCTTCCTGGGAAACCCCATATATTTT; cdr3_aa: CASSFLGNPIYF
j_call: TRBJ2-2; clone_size: many; d_call: TRBD2; v_call: TRBV12-3/TRBV12-4; cdr3_nt: TGTGCCAGCAGTTCGACTAGCGGGGTGGGGACCGGGGAGCTGTTTTTT; cdr3_aa: CASSSTSGVGTGELFF
j_call: TRBJ2-5; clone_size: -; d_call: TRBD2; v_call: TRBV5-1; cdr3_nt: TGCGCCAGCAGCCCCGGGGAGGGAGGGGTTCGAGAGACCCAGTACTTC; cdr3_aa: CASSPGEGGVRETQYF
j_call: TRBJ2-1; clone_size: -; d_call: -; v_call: TRBV9; cdr3_nt: TGTGCCAGCAGCGTATGGGACCTCCAAGGGGGTGAGCAGTTCTTC; cdr3_aa: CASSVWDLQGGEQFF
j_call: TRBJ2-7; clone_size: many; d_call: -; v_call: TRBV29-1; cdr3_nt: TGCAGCGTGCGGGGAGGGGGATACGACGAGCAGTACTTC; cdr3_aa: CSVRGGGYDEQYF
j_call: TRBJ2-7; clone_size: -; d_call: -; v_call: TRBV12-3/TRBV12-4; cdr3_nt: TGTGCCAGCAGTTTAAAGGGGAACTACGAGCAGTACTTC; cdr3_aa: CASSLKGNYEQYF
j_call: TRBJ2-2; clone_size: -; d_call: TRBD1; v_call: TRBV18; cdr3_nt: TGTGCCAGCTCACCACCCTCTCACAGGGGCACCGGGGAGCTGTTTTTT; cdr3_aa: CASSPPSHRGTGELFF
j_call: TRBJ2-2; clone_size: -; d_call: TRBD1; v_call: TRBV2; cdr3_nt: TGTGCCAGCAGTGAAGAGGGGACAGGGTGGACCGGGGAGCTGTTTTTT; cdr3_aa: CASSEEGTGWTGELFF
j_call: TRBJ2-2; clone_size: few; d_call: TRBD2; v_call: TRBV9; cdr3_nt: TGTGCCAGCAGCGTAGGGCTAGCGGGACTAATCACCGGGGAGCTGTTTTTT; cdr3_aa: CASSVGLAGLITGELFF
j_call: TRBJ2-1; clone_size: -; d_call: -; v_call: TRBV20-1; cdr3_nt: TGCAGTGCTAGTGTGGTAGCGGCTAAGAGTGAGCAGTTCTTC; cdr3_aa: CSASVVAAKSEQFF
j_call: TRBJ1-1; clone_size: -; d_call: -; v_call: TRBV7-8; cdr3_nt: TGTGCCAGCAGCCGAGACCAGCTGAACACTGAAGCTTTCTTT; cdr3_aa: CASSRDQLNTEAFF
j_call: TRBJ2-7; clone_size: few; d_call: TRBD2; v_call: TRBV5-1; cdr3_nt: TGCGCCAGCAGCTTGGGACTAGCGATCTACGAGCAGTACTTC; cdr3_aa: CASSLGLAIYEQYF
j_call: TRBJ2-2; clone_size: -; d_call: TRBD1; v_call: TRBV24-1; cdr3_nt: TGTGCCACCCGACAGGGGTTCACCGGGGAGCTGTTTTTT; cdr3_aa: CATRQGFTGELFF
j_call: TRBJ2-3; clone_size: -; d_call: -; v_call: TRBV6-4; cdr3_nt: TGTGCCAGCAGTGACCAGACAGATACGCAGTATTTT; cdr3_aa: CASSDQTDTQYF